One sample yielded the 27 T cell receptor beta chains listed below, sequenced in a study of cytomegalovirus exposure and HLA in healthy donors. The PCR employed 60 Vbeta primers together with 13 Jbeta primers. Only in-frame clones appear in the TCRdb table, and some are missing; sequencing was by immunoSEQ multiplex PCR. The table lists 100,000 to 150,000 clones, 70% to 85% of them singletons. The sequenced material came from PBMCs. The receptors were gathered from a female donor in good health and CMV-seronegative.

The J gene is TRBJ2-3, the V gene TRBV4-3; no clear D. There are 15 residues in the CDR3. The V gene lost 0 bases and the J gene lost 4 bases, with 11 bases spanning the gap. CDR1 is LGHNA and CDR2 is YSLEER in the germline V gene. CDR3 loop: CASSQDSHRADTQYF. CDR3 in DNA: TGCGCCAGCAGCCAAGATAGTCATCGGGCAGATACGCAGTATTTT.

The V and J genes are TRBV5-1 and TRBJ2-7; tentative D call: TRBD1 (5 bases). CDR3 length: 14 amino acids. CDR1 is SGHRS and CDR2 is YFSETQ in the germline V gene. The ends were cut back, 4 bases at V and 7 bases at J, with 18 bases in the middle. Here the CDR3 reads CASSLSGAEGEQYF. CDR3 DNA sequence: TGCGCCAGCAGCCTCTCTGGGGCCGAAGGGGAGCAGTACTTC.

The V call is TRBV25-1, the J call TRBJ1-5; 8 nucleotides line up with TRBD1. The V segment lost 7 bases and the J segment 5 bases; nucleotides outside the gene matches: 7. The CDR3 totals 14 residues. The germline V gene encodes CDR1 MGHDK and CDR2 SYGVNS. The CDR3 loop reads CASKDRGHDQPQHF. CDR3 DNA: TGTGCCAGCAAAGACAGGGGCCACGATCAGCCCCAGCATTTT.

The CDR3 loop reads CASIETGIPNQPQHF. CDR3 sequence (DNA): TGTGCCAGTATCGAGACAGGGATCCCCAATCAGCCCCAGCATTTT. The chain joins TRBV19 to TRBJ1-5, with 7 nucleotides matching TRBD1. The CDR3 spans 15 residues. CDR1 is LNHDA, CDR2 SQIVND, per germline (reference sequence). J lost 3 bases, V lost 7 bases, and 9 bases had no gene match. Together with reference TRBV19 and TRBJ1-5, the CDR3 gives the full variable domain: DGGITQSPKYLFRKEGQNVTLSCEQNLNHDAMYWYRQDPGQGLRLIYYSQIVNDFQKGDIAEGYSVSREKKESFPLTVTSAQKNPTAFYLCASIETGIPNQPQHFGDGTRLSIL.

V and J are TRBV19 and TRBJ1-1; a weak D match, TRBD1 (5 bases). V gave up 6 bases and J gave up 0 bases, with 8 bases separating them. This CDR3 contains 13 residues. Germline V CDR1 and CDR2: LNHDA, SQIVND (reference sequence). The CDR3 bases are TGTGCCAGTAGGACAGCCATGAACACTGAAGCTTTCTTT. Translation gives CASRTAMNTEAFF. Drawing the rest from reference TRBV19 and TRBJ1-1, the complete variable domain is DGGITQSPKYLFRKEGQNVTLSCEQNLNHDAMYWYRQDPGQGLRLIYYSQIVNDFQKGDIAEGYSVSREKKESFPLTVTSAQKNPTAFYLCASRTAMNTEAFFGQGTRLTVV.

V usage is TRBV29-1 and J usage is TRBJ1-3, with D uncertain. The CDR3 extends over 12 amino acids. Looked up from germline, CDR1 is SQVTM and CDR2 is ANQGSEA. The V gene lost 2 bases and the J gene lost 1 base, with 3 bases spanning the gap. CDR3 sequence reads: CSVETSGNTIYF. In nucleotides, the CDR3 is TGCAGCGTTGAAACATCTGGAAACACCATATATTTT.

The chain couples TRBV19 to TRBJ1-2, with 7 bases identical to TRBD1. Germline CDR1 LNHDA, CDR2 SQIVND (reference sequence). With V trimmed by 9 bases and J by 4 bases, 5 bases remained unmatched. This CDR3 is built from 12 residues. CDR3 nucleotide sequence: TGTGCCAGCCGACAGGGAGGCTATGGCTACACCTTC. Encoded protein: CASRQGGYGYTF. The entire variable domain, with the rest obtained from reference TRBV19 and TRBJ1-2, is as follows: DGGITQSPKYLFRKEGQNVTLSCEQNLNHDAMYWYRQDPGQGLRLIYYSQIVNDFQKGDIAEGYSVSREKKESFPLTVTSAQKNPTAFYLCASRQGGYGYTFGSGTRLTVV.

This clone appeared a single time. The V and J genes are TRBV7-8 and TRBJ2-7, with 12 bases aligning to TRBD2. The CDR3 consists of 16 residues. V gave up 4 bases and J gave up 2 bases; unmatched junction bases: 6. Germline loops: CDR1 SGHVS, CDR2 FQNEAQ. CDR3 DNA: TGTGCCAGCAGCTCCGGGACTAGCGGGTACGCCTACGAGCAGTACTTC. Protein sequence: CASSSGTSGYAYEQYF.

V gene TRBV7-9 combines with J gene TRBJ2-1, with 8 bases that match TRBD2. The length of the CDR3 is 16 residues. V lost 6 bases to trimming and J lost 6 bases; unmatched junction nucleotides: 13. Germline CDR1 SEHNR, CDR2 FQNEAQ (reference sequence). This CDR3 reads CASSPRWAGGSNEQFF. For the CDR3, the DNA is TGTGCCAGCAGTCCTCGCTGGGCGGGAGGTAGCAATGAGCAGTTCTTC.

V is TRBV28 and J is TRBJ1-2, with 11 bases matching TRBD1. This CDR3 comprises 15 residues. V lost 6 bases, J lost 2 bases, and 5 bases stayed unmatched. Germline CDR1 reads MDHEN; CDR2 reads SYDVKM. The CDR3 loop is CASRGQGDRNYGYTF. For the CDR3, the DNA is TGTGCCAGCAGGGGACAGGGGGACCGAAACTATGGCTACACCTTC.

This chain joins TRBV5-1 and TRBJ2-1; 9 bases align to TRBD1. The CDR3 runs 15 residues. Germline values: CDR1 SGHRS, CDR2 YFSETQ. V gave up 4 bases and J gave up 3 bases; unmatched junction bases: 5. The CDR3: CASSKGQGDYNEQFF. The CDR3 DNA reads as TGCGCCAGCAGCAAGGGACAGGGCGACTACAATGAGCAGTTCTTC.

This chain joins TRBV5-6 and TRBJ2-7; D remains unclear. Trimming cost V 3 bases and J 3 bases, with 13 bases left between them. Germline CDR1 is SGHDT and CDR2 is YYEEEE. This CDR3 contains 14 residues. CDR3 nucleotide sequence: TGTGCCAGCAGCTCCCTGAGGATAGGCTACGAGCAGTACTTC. Its protein product is CASSSLRIGYEQYF.

The V and J genes are TRBV28 and TRBJ2-7; 14 nucleotides agree with TRBD2. The junction had 3 bases not matched to a gene; V was cut back by 5 bases and J by 6 bases. Germline CDR1 and CDR2: MDHEN and SYDVKM. The CDR3 length is 14 residues. The CDR3 DNA reads as TGTGCCAGCAGTATGGGACTAGCGGGAGTCGAGCAGTACTTC. Translation gives CASSMGLAGVEQYF.

The chain's CDR3 is CAWTGGNEQFF. The CDR3 nucleotides read TGTGCCTGGACAGGGGGCAATGAGCAGTTCTTC. J is TRBJ2-1 and V is TRBV30; the match to TRBD1 covers 7 bases. The CDR3 runs to 11 residues. The trim removed 4 bases at V and 6 bases at J, leaving 0 bases unmatched. Germline V lookup: CDR1 GTSNPN, CDR2 SVGIG (reference sequence).

This clone showed up just a few times. The rearrangement uses TRBV30 and TRBJ1-6; D gene uncertain. V lost 0 bases, J lost 0 bases, and 12 bases lay in between. The V gene's germline CDR1 is GTSNPN and CDR2 SVGIG (reference sequence). The CDR3 is 17 amino acids. CDR3 loop: CAWSVSPLSSYNSPLHF. As DNA, the CDR3 is TGTGCCTGGAGTGTGTCCCCCCTGAGCTCCTATAATTCACCCCTCCACTTT.

The rearrangement links TRBV27 to TRBJ1-5, with TRBD1 as a possible D gene (6 bases). CDR1 and CDR2 (germline): MNHEY, SMNVEV (reference sequence). This CDR3 contains 14 residues. Trimming shortened V by 3 bases and J by 6 bases, and 12 bases separated the two germline ends. The CDR3 sequence is CASSLARGSQPQHF. As DNA, the CDR3 is TGTGCCAGCAGTTTGGCCAGGGGTTCTCAGCCCCAGCATTTT.

On this clone itself: At one end, the junction sequence differs from germline, possibly due to a read error. Other DNA sequences from this sample encode an identical CDR3 as well. The rearrangement uses TRBV11-2 and TRBJ2-1; 8 bases align to TRBD2. CDR1 is SGHAT, CDR2 FQNNGV, per germline. The CDR3 extends over 15 amino acids. The CDR3, as DNA: TGCGCCAGCAGCTTCGGGAGGGCCATGTACAATGAGCAGTTCTTC. Translating gives CASSFGRAMYNEQFF.

The rearrangement uses TRBV4-3 and TRBJ2-1, with a tentative D call TRBD2 (6 bases). Per germline, CDR1 LGHNA and CDR2 YSLEER. V was trimmed by 0 bases and J by 0 bases, leaving 12 bases between them. The CDR3 covers 17 residues. CDR3 DNA sequence: TGCGCCAGCAGCCAAGAAGTAGGGACTCACTCCTACAATGAGCAGTTCTTC. It yields the protein CASSQEVGTHSYNEQFF.

This clone was detected only a few times. The chain couples TRBV7-9 to TRBJ2-3, with 10 positions matching TRBD2. Germline CDR1 and CDR2: SEHNR and FQNEAQ (reference sequence). The ends lost 2 bases at V and 1 base at J; junction bases unmatched: 6. The CDR3 contains 17 residues. The CDR3 sequence: CASSLNRGTSGTDTQYF. CDR3 nucleotides: TGTGCCAGCAGCTTAAACCGAGGGACTAGCGGCACAGATACGCAGTATTTT. Looking up the rest from reference TRBV7-9 and TRBJ2-3 gives the full variable domain: DTGVSQNPRHKITKRGQNVTFRCDPISEHNRLYWYRQTLGQGPEFLTYFQNEAQLEKSRLLSDRFSAERPKGSFSTLEIQRTEQGDSAMYLCASSLNRGTSGTDTQYFGPGTRLTVL.

The V and J genes are TRBV7-2 and TRBJ1-2, with D possibly TRBD1 on 6 matching bases. Trimming took off 4 bases at V and 5 bases at J, with 17 bases between the two ends. This CDR3 is built from 15 residues. From germline, CDR1 is SGHTA and CDR2 FQGNSA. CDR3 loop: CASSSVTGNPYGYTF. CDR3 sequence (DNA): TGTGCCAGCAGCTCCGTCACAGGGAACCCTTATGGCTACACCTTC.

The chain uses TRBV5-6 and TRBJ2-3; D perhaps matches TRBD2 (5 bases). CDR1 SGHDT and CDR2 YYEEEE come from the germline V gene. The CDR3 has 13 amino acids. Trimming cost V 0 bases and J 3 bases, with 5 bases left between them. The CDR3 bases are TGTGCCAGCAGCTTGGAGCGGACAGATACGCAGTATTTT. Amino acid sequence: CASSLERTDTQYF.

The rearrangement uses TRBV19 and TRBJ2-1; the match to TRBD2 covers 7 bases. J lost 5 bases, V lost 3 bases, and 1 base had no gene match. Germline loops: CDR1 LNHDA, CDR2 SQIVND (reference sequence). The CDR3 has 13 amino acids. DNA of the CDR3: TGTGCCAGTAGTATGGGAGGGAACAATGAGCAGTTCTTC. It encodes CASSMGGNNEQFF.

The chain links TRBV9 to TRBJ1-2; D call uncertain. The germline V gene has CDR1 SGDLS and CDR2 YYNGEE. The CDR3 is 12 residues long. V lost 4 bases and J 3 bases, leaving 7 bases between the germline ends. The CDR3 DNA sequence: TGTGCCAGCAGCCCACGGGACTATGGCTACACCTTC. This gives the protein CASSPRDYGYTF.

The CDR3, as DNA: TGTGCCAGCAGTTTACACAGGAACACTGAAGCTTTCTTT. Translated, it gives CASSLHRNTEAFF. The chain combines TRBV28 with TRBJ1-1; D uncertain. The CDR3 is 13 amino acids. From germline, CDR1 is MDHEN and CDR2 SYDVKM. Deletions cut 2 bases from V and 1 base from J, with 5 bases between.

This clone was recorded only once. This chain uses TRBV28 with TRBJ1-2; 9 nucleotides line up with TRBD1. The CDR3 has 15 amino acids. The V gene's germline CDR1 is MDHEN and CDR2 SYDVKM. J lost 6 bases, V lost 6 bases, and 11 bases had no gene match. The CDR3 DNA reads as TGTGCCAGCAGACTCACAGGGGGCGCGGTGCATGGCTACACCTTC. Translating gives CASRLTGGAVHGYTF.

The chain carries TRBV6-6 and TRBJ2-7; a possible D gene is TRBD1 (6 bases). V lost 5 bases, J lost 2 bases, and 13 bases lay in between. The germline gives CDR1 MNHNY, CDR2 SVGAGI (reference sequence). The CDR3 totals 14 residues. The DNA of the CDR3 is TGTGCCAGCAGTGGCCGGACAGATACCTACGAGCAGTACTTC. It encodes CASSGRTDTYEQYF.

This sequence joins TRBV5-1 and TRBJ2-7, with a tentative D call TRBD1 (5 bases). There are 15 residues in the CDR3. Germline CDR1 and CDR2: SGHRS and YFSETQ. The V and J ends lost 0 bases and 3 bases respectively, with 13 bases between them. The CDR3: CASSLVRQGVYEQYF. The CDR3 DNA sequence: TGCGCCAGCAGCTTGGTAAGGCAGGGTGTCTACGAGCAGTACTTC. The variable domain in full, completed from reference TRBV5-1 and TRBJ2-7, reads KAGVTQTPRYLIKTRGQQVTLSCSPISGHRSVSWYQQTPGQGLQFLFEYFSETQRNKGNFPGRFSGRQFSNSRSEMNVSTLELGDSALYLCASSLVRQGVYEQYFGPGTRLTVT.